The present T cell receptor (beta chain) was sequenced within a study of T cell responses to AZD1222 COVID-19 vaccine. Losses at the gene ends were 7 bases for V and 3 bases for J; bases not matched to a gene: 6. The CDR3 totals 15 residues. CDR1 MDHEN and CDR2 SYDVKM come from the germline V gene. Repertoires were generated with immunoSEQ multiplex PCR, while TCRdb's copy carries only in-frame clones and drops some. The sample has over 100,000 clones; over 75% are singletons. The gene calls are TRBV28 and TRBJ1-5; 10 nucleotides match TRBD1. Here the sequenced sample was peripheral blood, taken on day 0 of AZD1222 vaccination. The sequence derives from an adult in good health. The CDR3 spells CASNGDRGPNQPQHF. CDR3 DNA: TGTGCCAGCAACGGGGACAGGGGTCCCAATCAGCCCCAGCATTTT. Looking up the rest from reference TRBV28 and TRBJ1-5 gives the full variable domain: DVKVTQSSRYLVKRTGEKVFLECVQDMDHENMFWYRQDPGLGLRLIYFSYDVKMKEKGDIPEGYSVSREKKERFSLILESASTNQTSMYLCASNGDRGPNQPQHFGDGTRLSIL.